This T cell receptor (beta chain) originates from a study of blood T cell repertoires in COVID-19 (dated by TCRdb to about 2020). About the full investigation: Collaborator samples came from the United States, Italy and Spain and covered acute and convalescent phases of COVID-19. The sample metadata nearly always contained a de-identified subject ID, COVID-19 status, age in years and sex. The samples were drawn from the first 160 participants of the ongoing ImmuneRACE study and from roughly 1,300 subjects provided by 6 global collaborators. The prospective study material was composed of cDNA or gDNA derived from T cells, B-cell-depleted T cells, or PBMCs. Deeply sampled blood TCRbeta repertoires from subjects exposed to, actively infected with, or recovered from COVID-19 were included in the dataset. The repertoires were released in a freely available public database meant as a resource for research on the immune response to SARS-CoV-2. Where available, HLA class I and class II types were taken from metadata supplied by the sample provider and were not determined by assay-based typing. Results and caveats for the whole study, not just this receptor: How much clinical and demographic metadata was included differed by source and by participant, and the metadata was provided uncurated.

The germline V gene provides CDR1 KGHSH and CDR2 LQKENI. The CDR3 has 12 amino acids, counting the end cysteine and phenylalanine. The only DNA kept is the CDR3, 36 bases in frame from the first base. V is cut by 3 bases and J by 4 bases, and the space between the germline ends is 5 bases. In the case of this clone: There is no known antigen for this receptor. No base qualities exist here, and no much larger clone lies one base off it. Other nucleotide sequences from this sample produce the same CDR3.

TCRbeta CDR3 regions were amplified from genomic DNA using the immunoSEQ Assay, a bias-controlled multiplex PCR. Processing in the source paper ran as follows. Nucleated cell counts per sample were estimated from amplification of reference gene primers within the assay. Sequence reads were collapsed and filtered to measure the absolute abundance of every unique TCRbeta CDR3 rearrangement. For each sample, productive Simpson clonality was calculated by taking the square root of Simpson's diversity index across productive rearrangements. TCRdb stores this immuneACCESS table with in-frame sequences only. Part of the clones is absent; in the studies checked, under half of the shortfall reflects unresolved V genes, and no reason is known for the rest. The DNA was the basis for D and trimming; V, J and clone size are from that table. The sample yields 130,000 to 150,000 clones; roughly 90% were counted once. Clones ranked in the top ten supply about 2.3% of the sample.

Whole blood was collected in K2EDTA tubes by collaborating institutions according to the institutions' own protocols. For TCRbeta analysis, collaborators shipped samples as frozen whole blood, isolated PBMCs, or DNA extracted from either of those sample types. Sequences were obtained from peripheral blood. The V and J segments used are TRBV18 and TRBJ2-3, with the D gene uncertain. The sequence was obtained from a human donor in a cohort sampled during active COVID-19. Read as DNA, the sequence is TGTGCCAGCTCACCTCTAGCAGATACGCAGTATTTT. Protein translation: CASSPLADTQYF.